This TCR beta chain was sequenced for a study of blood T cell repertoires in COVID-19. Overall study context: Samples came from the United States, Italy and Spain, spanning acute and convalescent COVID-19. PBMCs, B-cell-depleted T cells, or T cells were the source of the cDNA or gDNA that made up the material.

Original analysis: Reference gene primer amplification in the assay estimated nucleated cell counts. Only in-frame clones appear in the TCRdb table, and some are missing; sequencing was by immunoSEQ multiplex PCR. V and J calls and clone size are given by that table; D and trimming were obtained from the DNA. The table lists a few hundred thousand clones, about 89% of them singletons. Trimming stripped 5 bases from V and 2 bases from J, with 10 bases between. CDR3 length: 14 amino acids. Germline V gene sequence: CDR1 SGHVS, CDR2 FQNEAQ. This receptor was taken from a man between 40 and 49 years old with acute or convalescent COVID-19. This chain links TRBV7-8 with TRBJ1-3; D may be TRBD1 (6 bases). Material for sequencing was peripheral blood. The CDR3 bases are TGTGCCAGCAGCCAAGACAGGACTGGAAACACCATATATTTT. It codes for CASSQDRTGNTIYF.